The clone carrying this T cell receptor beta chain appeared once. This CDR3 is 15 amino acids long. CDR1 and CDR2 (germline): KGHSH, LQKENI. With V trimmed by 0 bases and J by 1 base, 1 base remained unmatched. The sample is drawn from a study of blood T cell repertoires in COVID-19. TCRdb's table, derived via immunoSEQ multiplex PCR, lists solely in-frame clones and lacks some. The sample lists 150,000 or so clones, roughly 84% seen once, with about 7% in the top ten. The material sequenced was peripheral blood. The clonotype originates from a woman aged 50 to 65 in a cohort sampled during active or convalescent COVID-19. The genes are TRBV18 and TRBJ2-3, with 7 bases identical to TRBD1. The chain's CDR3 is CASSPPGTGTDTQYF. CDR3 DNA sequence: TGTGCCAGCTCACCACCCGGGACAGGCACAGATACGCAGTATTTT.